This T cell receptor (beta chain) was recorded in a study of blood T cell repertoires in COVID-19. As for the study in general: The samples span acute and convalescent COVID-19 from the United States, Italy and Spain.

V lost 5 bases to trimming and J lost 7 bases; unmatched junction nucleotides: 10. The germline V gene encodes CDR1 SGHTA and CDR2 FQGNSA. The CDR3 runs 15 residues. Assay used: immunoSEQ multiplex PCR; TCRdb lists only in-frame clones, some missing. The sample lists fewer than 150,000 clones, approximately 80% occurring once. This chain joins TRBV7-2 and TRBJ1-2; TRBD1 agrees at 10 bases. The sample taken for sequencing was PBMCs or T cells enriched from blood (not recorded which). The receptor was derived from a man aged 50-60 years in a cohort exposed to, infected with or recovered from COVID-19 (not recorded which). CDR3 region: CASSPGTGAYGGYTF. CDR3 bases: TGTGCCAGCAGCCCCGGGACAGGGGCGTATGGTGGCTACACCTTC.